This T cell receptor beta chain comes out of a study of T cells in Graves' hyperthyroidism and ophthalmopathy. Overall study context: Staff took peripheral blood when the initial diagnosis was made, before any treatment began. Findings and caveats of the study: Most expanded thyroid clonotypes above 0.001 recurred in blood.

Amplification of TCR beta CDR3 regions used RNA as the template. A first-round RT-PCR of the TCR CDR3 used the HTBI primer set. One entry per CDR3 protein, called by TCRdb with MiXCR from the multiplex PCR reads. Counted here are approximately 720,000 distinct CDR3 sequences, 15% to 20% occurring once; the ten biggest clones make up over 15%. It was at first hyperthyroidism diagnosis, before any ophthalmopathy symptoms, that the blood sample was taken. Extraction of PBMCs used roughly 9.4 ml of fresh peripheral blood. From germline, CDR1 is SGHNT and CDR2 YENEEA. The length of the CDR3 is 15 residues. Trimming left V 1 base short and J 6 bases short, with 12 bases between. This clonotype came up many times. What it recognizes is unknown.

The J gene is TRBJ2-2, the V gene TRBV11-3; D perhaps matches TRBD2 (7 bases). The sample taken for sequencing was blood. The sequence came from a woman aged 45-59 years with Graves' hyperthyroidism that later progressed to Graves' ophthalmopathy. Here the CDR3 DNA reads TGTGCCAGCAGCTTAGTGCTCGGGGGGCCCGGGGAGCTGTTTTTT. This codes for CASSLVLGGPGELFF. Based on the CDR3 plus reference TRBV11-3 and TRBJ2-2, the full variable domain is EAGVVQSPRYKIIEKKQPVAFWCNPISGHNTLYWYLQNLGQGPELLIRYENEEAVDDSQLPKDRFSAERLKGVDSTLKIQPAELGDSAVYLCASSLVLGGPGELFFGEGSRLTVL.